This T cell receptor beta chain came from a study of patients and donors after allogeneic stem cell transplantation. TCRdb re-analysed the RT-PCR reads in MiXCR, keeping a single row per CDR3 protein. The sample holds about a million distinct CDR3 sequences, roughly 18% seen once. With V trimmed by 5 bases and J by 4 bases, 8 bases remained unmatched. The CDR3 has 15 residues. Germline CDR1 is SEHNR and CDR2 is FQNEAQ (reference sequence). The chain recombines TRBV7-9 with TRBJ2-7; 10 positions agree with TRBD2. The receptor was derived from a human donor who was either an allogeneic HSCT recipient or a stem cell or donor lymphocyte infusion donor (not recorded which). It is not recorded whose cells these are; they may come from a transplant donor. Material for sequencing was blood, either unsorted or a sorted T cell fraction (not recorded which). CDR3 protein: CASSRTSGAQYEQYF. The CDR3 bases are TGTGCCAGCAGCCGTACTAGCGGGGCGCAATACGAGCAGTACTTC.